Following are 9 T cell receptor beta chains from one sample sequenced in a study of OX40 agonist ivuxolimab in advanced cancers. Profiling relied on immunoSEQ multiplex PCR, and the TCRdb table lists in-frame clones only, not all of them. Among approximately 74,000 clones listed, under 95% were seen once. This specimen consisted of CD4+ or CD8+ T cells sorted from blood, obtained in a trial of the OX40 agonist ivuxolimab. Receptors originate from an adult with an advanced solid tumor such as melanoma, head and neck, liver or kidney cancer.

This chain uses TRBV6-6 with TRBJ1-6; D ambiguous. This CDR3 has 14 amino acids. Germline values: CDR1 MNHNY, CDR2 SVGAGI (reference sequence). Deletions cut 0 bases from V and 10 bases from J, with 10 bases between. CDR3 amino acids: CASSYSGDRSPLHF. DNA of the CDR3: TGTGCCAGCAGTTACTCCGGGGATAGGTCACCCCTCCACTTT.

The J gene is TRBJ1-4, the V gene TRBV5-8; D is possibly TRBD1 (5 bases). The CDR3 totals 17 residues. Germline values: CDR1 SGHTS, CDR2 YDEGEE. Trimming left V 2 bases short and J 4 bases short, with 18 bases between. The CDR3 DNA reads TGTGCCAGCAGCTTTCCCCGGGACCCCTTAATTAATGAAAAACTGTTTTTT. It codes for CASSFPRDPLINEKLFF.

The chain links TRBV5-1 to TRBJ2-7; 7 positions agree with TRBD1. CDR1 is SGHRS, CDR2 YFSETQ, per germline. The CDR3 has 14 amino acids. J gave up 2 bases and V 2 bases, and 4 bases lay outside the gene matches. CDR3 loop: CASSLPTGTYEQYF. In DNA, the CDR3 is TGCGCCAGCAGCTTACCGACAGGGACCTACGAGCAGTACTTC.

This chain links TRBV6-1 with TRBJ2-7; the D call may be TRBD1 or TRBD2 (7 bases each). V shed 3 bases and J shed 1 base, with 13 bases lying between them. This CDR3 comprises 15 residues. The germline V gene has CDR1 MNHNS and CDR2 SASEGT. CDR3 sequence: CASSEAGGGSYEQYF. DNA for the CDR3: TGTGCCAGCAGTGAGGCAGGGGGGGGATCCTACGAGCAGTACTTC.

This sequence joins TRBV2 and TRBJ2-1; 15 bases map to TRBD2. The CDR3 spans 14 residues. Per the germline V gene, CDR1 is SNHLY and CDR2 is FYNNEI. V dropped 10 bases and J dropped 8; count of bases not matched to a gene: 6. The CDR3 coding sequence is TGTGCCACCTCGGGACTAGCGGGGGGACATGAGCAGTTCTTC. This codes for CATSGLAGGHEQFF.

The rearrangement uses TRBV28 and TRBJ2-7; D is perhaps TRBD1 or TRBD2 (7 bases each). The CDR3 runs 21 residues. Looked up from germline, CDR1 is MDHEN and CDR2 is SYDVKM. The V end lost 4 bases, the J end lost 2 bases, and 33 bases lay between the germline ends. In DNA form, the CDR3 reads TGTGCCAGCAGTTCATCCTTTATCACAGGGGAGGGGGATAGTAGCCCCTACGAGCAGTACTTC. Amino acids: CASSSSFITGEGDSSPYEQYF.

The genes are TRBV2 and TRBJ2-1; 7 nucleotides line up with TRBD1. This CDR3 contains 16 residues. The J segment lost 0 bases and the V segment lost 5 bases, leaving 7 bases of the junction unmatched. Per the germline V gene, CDR1 is SNHLY and CDR2 is FYNNEI. CDR3: CASSPEGDSSYNEQFF. DNA of the CDR3: TGTGCCAGCAGTCCAGAGGGGGACAGCTCCTACAATGAGCAGTTCTTC. Full variable domain (rest looked up from reference TRBV2 and TRBJ2-1): EPEVTQTPSHQVTQMGQEVILRCVPISNHLYFYWYRQILGQKVEFLVSFYNNEISEKSEIFDDQFSVERPDGSNFTLKIRSTKLEDSAMYFCASSPEGDSSYNEQFFGPGTRLTVL.

Only one count was recorded for this clone. The chain couples TRBV6-5 to TRBJ1-5; 7 bases match TRBD1. The germline CDR1 and CDR2 sequences are MNHEY and SVGAGI. The J segment lost 0 bases and the V segment lost 5 bases, leaving 4 bases of the junction unmatched. The CDR3 has 15 residues. CDR3 sequence (DNA): TGTGCCAGCAGTCTAGGACAGGATAGCAATCAGCCCCAGCATTTT. Translation: CASSLGQDSNQPQHF.

The rearrangement links TRBV13 to TRBJ2-5; D is undetermined. The length of the CDR3 is 15 residues. The V gene's germline CDR1 is PRHDT and CDR2 FYEKMQ (reference sequence). V was cut by 8 bases and J by 1 base, with 17 bases left in between. CDR3: CASSSSEVFQETQYF. The DNA of the CDR3 is TGTGCCAGCTCTTCCTCAGAAGTGTTCCAAGAGACCCAGTACTTC. The variable domain in full, with the rest retrieved from reference TRBV13 and TRBJ2-5, is AAGVIQSPRHLIKEKRETATLKCYPIPRHDTVYWYQQGPGQDPQFLISFYEKMQSDKGSIPDRFSAQQFSDYHSELNMSSLELGDSALYFCASSSSEVFQETQYFGPGTRLLVL.